These 21 T cell receptor beta chains were sequenced from one sample in a study of OX40 agonist ivuxolimab in advanced cancers. TCRdb's copy holds only in-frame clones and misses some; the assay was immunoSEQ multiplex PCR. The repertoire holds about 79,000 clones, with around 85% as singletons. The source was CD4+ or CD8+ T cells sorted from blood, collected in a trial of the OX40 agonist ivuxolimab. These receptors originate from an adult with an advanced solid tumor such as melanoma, head and neck, liver or kidney cancer.

This chain uses TRBV15 with TRBJ2-2, with no clear D. Trimming pared 0 bases from V and 0 bases from J, leaving 5 bases between. The CDR3 is 15 residues long. CDR1 and CDR2 from the germline V gene are LNHNV and YYDKDF (reference sequence). CDR3 bases: TGTGCCACCAGCAGAGATTGGTCGAACACCGGGGAGCTGTTTTTT. This translates into CATSRDWSNTGELFF.

This clone turned up a few times. V gene TRBV7-2 combines with J gene TRBJ2-1, with 11 nucleotides matching TRBD2. This CDR3 has 18 residues. After removal of 5 bases from V and 5 bases from J, the junction contained 14 bases not matched to a gene. Germline V gene sequence: CDR1 SGHTA, CDR2 FQGNSA. The CDR3 coding sequence is TGTGCCAGCAGCCCTCAACCTAGCGGGGGGTGGGATAACAATGAGCAGTTCTTC. Translation gives CASSPQPSGGWDNNEQFF.

The chain links TRBV11-3 to TRBJ2-7; D ambiguous. The germline gives CDR1 SGHNT, CDR2 YENEEA. The CDR3 consists of 12 residues. The V gene lost 5 bases and the J gene lost 3 bases, with 8 bases spanning the gap. CDR3 in DNA: TGTGCCAGCAGCCGTCCCGGCTACGAGCAGTACTTC. Its translation: CASSRPGYEQYF.

This clone has just a few counts. The chain carries TRBV11-2 and TRBJ2-7, with D possibly being TRBD1 (6 bases). The V end was cut by 1 base, the J end by 2 bases, with 12 bases between. The CDR3 length is 15 residues. The germline V gene has CDR1 SGHAT and CDR2 FQNNGV. In DNA form, the CDR3 reads TGTGCCAGCAGCTTAGGGATAGGGGGACCCTACGAGCAGTACTTC. It is translated as CASSLGIGGPYEQYF.

The CDR3 DNA reads TGTGCCAGTACTGAGAGAGGGGACGGGCTGGGAGCTGAAGCTTTCTTT. Residues: CASTERGDGLGAEAFF. The chain is built from TRBV19 and TRBJ1-1, with D tentatively TRBD1 (5 bases). Trimming shortened V by 7 bases and J by 6 bases, and 24 bases separated the two germline ends. The CDR3 has 16 residues. Germline V gene lookup returns CDR1 LNHDA and CDR2 SQIVND (reference sequence).

The chain carries TRBV18 and TRBJ2-7; TRBD2 matches 9 bases. V shed 6 bases, J shed 7 bases, and the junction held 13 bases outside the gene matches. The CDR3 spans 15 residues. The germline CDR1 and CDR2 sequences are KGHSH and LQKENI. The CDR3 DNA is TGTGCCAGCTCCCCGTTAGCGGGGGTAATGCGAGAGCAGTACTTC. It is translated as CASSPLAGVMREQYF.

The chain carries TRBV7-9 and TRBJ1-3; D call uncertain. The length of the CDR3 is 13 residues. V was clipped by 1 base and J by 4 bases, with 5 bases between them. The V gene's germline CDR1 is SEHNR and CDR2 FQNEAQ (reference sequence). CDR3 region: CASSLEDGNTIYF. CDR3 DNA sequence: TGTGCCAGCAGCTTAGAAGACGGAAACACCATATATTTT.

The V call is TRBV4-1, the J call TRBJ1-3; D is unresolved. Deletions cut 1 base from V and 6 bases from J, with 10 bases between. The CDR3 is 14 amino acids. Per germline, CDR1 MGHRA and CDR2 YSYEKL. CDR3 amino acids: CASSQAHTQNTIYF. For the CDR3, the DNA is TGCGCCAGCAGCCAAGCCCACACTCAAAACACCATATATTTT.

The V call is TRBV7-3, the J call TRBJ2-2, with D perhaps TRBD2 (5 bases). V lost 4 bases and J 6 bases, leaving 15 bases between the germline ends. Germline V lookup: CDR1 SGHTA, CDR2 FQGTGA. This CDR3 spans 15 amino acids. The CDR3 DNA reads TGTGCCAGCAGCTCTAGACGGGAAACGGCCGGGGAGCTGTTTTTT. Its translation: CASSSRRETAGELFF.

This clone appeared a single time. The chain recombines TRBV28 with TRBJ2-2, with 11 bases that match TRBD2. This CDR3 has 15 residues. V dropped 8 bases and J dropped 1; count of bases not matched to a gene: 3. Germline CDR1 is MDHEN and CDR2 is SYDVKM. The CDR3, as DNA: TGTGCCAGCGGGCTAGCGGGGGGGAACACCGGGGAGCTGTTTTTT. It yields the protein CASGLAGGNTGELFF.

The rearrangement joins TRBV5-4 to TRBJ2-5, with D perhaps TRBD2 (7 bases). Deletions cut 4 bases from V and 5 bases from J, with 18 bases between. Germline CDR1 SGHNT, CDR2 YYREEE (reference sequence). The CDR3 is made up of 15 amino acids. CDR3 residues: CASSRGGDFEETQYF. The DNA of the CDR3 is TGTGCCAGCAGCAGGGGGGGGGACTTCGAGGAGACCCAGTACTTC. Full variable domain (rest looked up from reference TRBV5-4 and TRBJ2-5): ETGVTQSPTHLIKTRGQQVTLRCSSQSGHNTVSWYQQALGQGPQFIFQYYREEENGRGNFPPRFSGLQFPNYSSELNVNALELDDSALYLCASSRGGDFEETQYFGPGTRLLVL.

To note about this clone: One junction end disagrees with the germline gene, perhaps due to a read error. The genes are TRBV4-3 and TRBJ2-2; the D gene is possibly TRBD2 (5 bases). The V gene's germline CDR1 is LGHNA and CDR2 YSLEER. The CDR3 is 13 amino acids. The CDR3 region has the DNA TGCGCCAGCAGCCAAGTAACGACCGGGGAGCTGTTTTTC. Protein sequence: CASSQVTTGELFF.

The chain joins TRBV15 to TRBJ2-2, with unresolved D. Germline CDR1 LNHNV, CDR2 YYDKDF (reference sequence). Between the trimmed V and J ends, which lost 5 bases and 4 bases, there was a span of 14 bases. The CDR3 runs 15 residues. CDR3 bases: TGTGCCACCAGCGAACTCCTTGCCATCACCGGGGAGCTGTTTTTT. It codes for CATSELLAITGELFF.

This clone occurred a few times. The chain carries TRBV7-9 and TRBJ2-1; D ambiguous. Germline V gene lookup returns CDR1 SEHNR and CDR2 FQNEAQ (reference sequence). The CDR3 has 18 amino acids. With 5 bases removed from V and 7 bases from J, the gap between germline ends came to 27 bases. The CDR3 DNA is TGTGCCAGCAGCCGGGCGACTTACAAGGAGCGCAGAAGGAATGAGCAGTTCTTC. Its protein product is CASSRATYKERRRNEQFF. Full variable domain (outside the CDR3, taken from reference TRBV7-9 and TRBJ2-1): DTGVSQNPRHKITKRGQNVTFRCDPISEHNRLYWYRQTLGQGPEFLTYFQNEAQLEKSRLLSDRFSAERPKGSFSTLEIQRTEQGDSAMYLCASSRATYKERRRNEQFFGPGTRLTVL.

The chain links TRBV13 to TRBJ2-7, with D uncertain. Trimming shortened V by 3 bases and J by 6 bases, and 12 bases separated the two germline ends. Germline CDR1 is PRHDT and CDR2 is FYEKMQ (reference sequence). The CDR3 spans 13 residues. This chain's CDR3 is CASSFGRVPEQYF. The CDR3 bases are TGTGCCAGCAGCTTTGGACGGGTCCCCGAGCAGTACTTC.

The V and J genes are TRBV4-1 and TRBJ2-2; 7 bases are shared with TRBD2. V lost 2 bases, J lost 0 bases, and 0 bases stayed unmatched. In germline, CDR1 is MGHRA, CDR2 YSYEKL. This CDR3 contains 15 residues. CDR3 protein: CASSQREANTGELFF. DNA of the CDR3: TGCGCCAGCAGCCAACGGGAGGCGAACACCGGGGAGCTGTTTTTT.

The CDR3 DNA is TGTGCCAGCAGCCGGGGACACGGAAACGGCTACACCTTC. This encodes CASSRGHGNGYTF. The genes are TRBV7-9 and TRBJ1-2, with D possibly matching TRBD1 (6 bases). The V end lost 5 bases, the J end lost 8 bases, and 15 bases lay between the germline ends. The CDR3 sequence is 13 residues long. Germline CDR1 SEHNR, CDR2 FQNEAQ (reference sequence). Full variable domain (rest looked up from reference TRBV7-9 and TRBJ1-2): DTGVSQNPRHKITKRGQNVTFRCDPISEHNRLYWYRQTLGQGPEFLTYFQNEAQLEKSRLLSDRFSAERPKGSFSTLEIQRTEQGDSAMYLCASSRGHGNGYTFGSGTRLTVV.

This clone was detected only a few times. This chain links TRBV7-8 with TRBJ2-5; tentatively, D is TRBD1 or TRBD2 (5 bases each). Germline V gene data show CDR1 as SGHVS and CDR2 as FQNEAQ. Trimming removed 5 bases from V and 3 bases from J, with 10 bases in between. This CDR3 is built from 13 residues. The chain's CDR3 is CASSPLGEETQYF. Here the CDR3 DNA reads TGTGCCAGCAGCCCCCTGGGGGAAGAGACCCAGTACTTC.

The J gene is TRBJ2-7, the V gene TRBV5-6, with 8 positions matching TRBD2. The V gene end was trimmed by 4 bases and the J gene end by 3 bases; junction bases not matched to a gene: 6. The CDR3 has 14 residues. Germline values: CDR1 SGHDT, CDR2 YYEEEE. CDR3 protein: CASSPGLVGYEQYF. CDR3 coding DNA: TGTGCCAGCAGCCCGGGACTAGTCGGCTACGAGCAGTACTTC.

The V and J genes are TRBV25-1 and TRBJ2-7; D ambiguous. This CDR3 region has 13 residues. In germline, CDR1 is MGHDK, CDR2 SYGVNS. Trimming left V 3 bases short and J 7 bases short, with 13 bases between. CDR3 in amino acids: CASSEEYAGEQYF. The CDR3 bases are TGTGCCAGCAGTGAGGAGTATGCTGGGGAGCAGTACTTC.

The chain couples TRBV7-2 to TRBJ2-5; the match to TRBD2 covers 7 bases. The DNA end lines up better with TRBJ2-7; the J call may be wrong. Germline CDR1 reads SGHTA; CDR2 reads FQGNSA. The CDR3 spans 14 residues. This CDR3 reads CASSLAGGSYEQYF. In DNA, the CDR3 is TGTGCCAGCAGCTTAGCGGGAGGGTCCTACGAGCAGTACTTC.